The rows below give T cell receptor beta chains drawn from one sample of a study of molecular identifiers for immune sequencing clone quantification. TCRdb independently ran MiXCR on the PCR reads; one entry per CDR3 protein. The sample consists of hundreds of thousands of distinct CDR3 sequences, roughly 23% of them appearing once. The sequenced material came from naive CD8+ T cells from blood, with Jurkat cell RNA spiked in. These receptors originate from a human donor in good health. Some libraries in this study had Jurkat cell RNA spiked in. Both conserved end residues are part of each CDR3. D genes are given only for firm matches. Clone size is stated in some rows and not others, as once, few, many or a class when expanded.

j_call | v_call | clone_size | d_call | cdr3_aa | cdr3_nt
TRBJ2-1 | TRBV28 | many | TRBD1 | CASAEDRGYNEQFF | TGTGCCAGCGCTGAGGACAGGGGTTACAATGAGCAGTTCTTC
TRBJ1-5 | TRBV6-5 | many | . | CASSYRDGYQPQHF | TGTGCCAGCAGTTACAGGGACGGCTATCAGCCCCAGCATTTT
TRBJ1-2 | TRBV21-1 | many | . | CASNKTGFGYTF | TGTGCCAGCAACAAAACAGGGTTTGGCTACACCTTC
TRBJ2-7 | TRBV7-2 | many | . | CASSFYPGPYEQYF | TGTGCCAGCAGCTTCTACCCGGGTCCCTATGAGCAGTACTTC
TRBJ2-1 | TRBV30 | many | . | CAWRLGRGQFF | TGTGCCTGGAGACTGGGACGGGGGCAGTTCTTC
TRBJ2-3 | TRBV9 | . | TRBD2 | CASSGLTSGAVDTQYF | TGTGCCAGCAGCGGGCTGACTAGCGGGGCCGTCGATACGCAGTATTTT
TRBJ2-2 | TRBV28 | many | TRBD2 | CASSLRAGTFRTGELFF | TGTGCCAGCAGTCTACGAGCGGGGACCTTCAGGACCGGGGAGCTGTTTTTT
TRBJ2-7 | TRBV12-3/TRBV12-4 | many | . | CASSLASVDLPYEQYF | TGTGCCAGCAGTTTAGCGAGCGTGGACTTGCCCTACGAGCAGTACTTC
TRBJ2-1 | TRBV7-9 | few | . | CASKDGISSYNEQFF | TGTGCCAGCAAAGATGGGATATCCTCCTACAATGAGCAGTTCTTC
TRBJ1-1 | TRBV12-3/TRBV12-4 | many | TRBD1 | CASSLRTGGFTEAFF | TGTGCCAGCAGTTTAAGGACAGGGGGCTTCACTGAAGCTTTCTTT
TRBJ1-2 | TRBV6-6 | many | TRBD1 | CASSYSPLPRTQGVYGYTF | TGTGCCAGCAGTTACTCGCCTCTGCCCCGGACACAGGGGGTCTATGGCTACACCTTC
TRBJ1-1 | TRBV7-6 | many | . | CASSSSREEELNTEAFF | TGTGCCAGCAGCTCCAGTAGGGAAGAAGAACTGAACACTGAAGCTTTCTTT
TRBJ1-6 | TRBV19 | . | . | CASSTLRDSPLHF | TGTGCCAGTAGTACCCTCCGGGATTCACCCCTCCACTTT
TRBJ2-3 | TRBV20-1 | many | . | CSARDQDTQYF | TGCAGTGCTAGAGATCAAGATACGCAGTATTTT
TRBJ2-7 | TRBV19 | many | . | CASSIGASYEQYF | TGTGCCAGTAGTATAGGAGCGAGTTACGAGCAGTACTTC
TRBJ1-5 | TRBV2 | many | . | CASSEGQGNNQPQHF | TGTGCCAGCAGTGAGGGGCAGGGAAACAATCAGCCCCAGCATTTT
TRBJ1-4 | TRBV7-9 | many | . | CASSLGTRGATNEKLFF | TGTGCCAGCAGCTTAGGGACGCGGGGGGCAACTAATGAAAAACTGTTTTTT
TRBJ1-1 | TRBV19 | many | TRBD1 | CACHPGGGTEAFF | TGTGCCTGCCACCCAGGGGGCGGCACTGAAGCTTTCTTT
TRBJ2-7 | TRBV4-3 | . | . | CASSQDNLDSTYEQYF | TGCGCCAGCAGCCAAGATAACCTGGACAGCACCTACGAGCAGTACTTC
TRBJ2-7 | TRBV7-2 | many | . | CASSLSPSGHYYEQYF | TGTGCCAGCAGCTTATCCCCATCAGGACACTACTACGAGCAGTACTTC
TRBJ2-7 | TRBV28 | many | . | CASTTMTDSYEQYF | TGTGCCAGCACCACAATGACAGACTCCTACGAGCAGTACTTC
TRBJ1-1 | TRBV5-6 | few | . | CASSYPRAGTEAFF | TGTGCCAGCAGCTACCCCAGGGCGGGCACTGAAGCTTTCTTT
TRBJ1-5 | TRBV12-3/TRBV12-4 | many | TRBD1 | CASSSTGVNQPQHF | TGTGCCAGCAGCTCGACAGGGGTGAATCAGCCCCAGCATTTT
TRBJ2-7 | TRBV7-2 | many | . | CASSPSGDSYEQYF | TGTGCCAGCAGCCCCTCGGGGGACTCCTACGAGCAGTACTTC
TRBJ1-5 | TRBV13 | many | TRBD1 | CASSRQGAVDNQPQHF | TGTGCCAGCAGCAGACAGGGGGCTGTCGACAATCAGCCCCAGCATTTT
TRBJ2-7 | TRBV20-1 | . | . | CSARASTIKLSEIYEQYF | TGCAGTGCTAGGGCGTCAACAATAAAGCTAAGTGAAATCTACGAGCAGTACTTC
TRBJ2-2 | TRBV6-2/TRBV6-3 | . | TRBD2 | CACQQLAGEGRTGELFF | TGTGCCTGTCAACAACTAGCGGGAGAGGGACGGACCGGGGAGCTGTTTTTT
TRBJ2-3 | TRBV11-2 | many | . | CASSLGSLIRGPQYF | TGTGCCAGCAGCTTAGGGTCCTTGATACGGGGTCCGCAGTATTTT
TRBJ2-3 | TRBV9 | many | . | CASSEGVTRTDTQYF | TGTGCCAGCAGCGAAGGGGTCACCCGCACAGATACGCAGTATTTT
TRBJ2-7 | TRBV20-1 | . | . | CSARDRSGVYEQYF | TGCAGTGCTAGAGATCGATCGGGGGTCTACGAGCAGTACTTC
TRBJ2-5 | TRBV11-2 | once | TRBD2 | CASSWGRGLANRQETQYF | TGTGCCAGCAGCTGGGGACGGGGACTAGCGAACCGACAAGAGACCCAGTACTTC
TRBJ2-7 | TRBV7-9 | many | TRBD1 | CASSPTARGQGTYEQYF | TGTGCCAGCAGCCCAACAGCGAGGGGACAGGGGACCTACGAGCAGTACTTC
TRBJ2-7 | TRBV27 | . | TRBD1 | CASSRTGLVYEQYF | TGTGCCAGCAGTAGGACAGGTCTTGTCTACGAGCAGTACTTC
TRBJ2-1 | TRBV5-6 | . | . | CASSRNTGPSYDEQFF | TGTGCCAGCAGCAGAAACACAGGTCCTTCCTACGATGAGCAGTTCTTC
TRBJ1-2 | TRBV3-1 | few | . | CASSQEWSFYGYTF | TGTGCCAGCAGCCAAGAGTGGTCGTTCTATGGCTACACCTTC
TRBJ1-5 | TRBV21-1 | many | . | CASSKMGGQGDQPQHF | TGTGCCAGCAGCAAAATGGGTGGACAGGGGGATCAGCCCCAGCATTTT
TRBJ2-2 | TRBV12-3/TRBV12-4 | many | . | CASSFNVPGELFF | TGTGCCAGCAGTTTTAATGTCCCCGGGGAGCTGTTTTTT
TRBJ2-1 | TRBV27 | . | TRBD2 | CASSLSLGLADYNEQFF | TGTGCCAGCAGTTTATCGTTGGGACTAGCGGACTACAATGAGCAGTTCTTC
TRBJ1-1 | TRBV24-1 | many | TRBD1 | CAPRDRAYTEAFF | TGTGCCCCTCGGGACAGGGCTTATACTGAAGCTTTCTTT
TRBJ1-3 | TRBV28 | . | TRBD1 | CASSLLDRAGNTIYF | TGTGCCAGCAGTTTGTTGGACAGGGCTGGAAACACCATATATTTT
TRBJ2-3 | TRBV12-3/TRBV12-4 | . | . | CASSLGYF | TGTGCCAGCAGTTTGGGGTATTTT
TRBJ2-3 | TRBV6-5 | . | . | CASSWLTGGPGDTQYF | TGTGCCAGCAGTTGGCTAACGGGGGGCCCCGGGGATACGCAGTATTTT
TRBJ2-5 | TRBV6-5 | few | TRBD2 | CASSYSSTSLETQYF | TGTGCCAGCAGTTACTCGTCGACTAGCCTGGAGACCCAGTACTTC
TRBJ1-1 | TRBV6-2/TRBV6-3 | . | TRBD1 | CASSYSSQGDIMNTEAFF | TGTGCCAGCAGTTACTCGTCCCAGGGGGACATCATGAACACTGAAGCTTTCTTT
TRBJ2-2 | TRBV28 | many | . | CASSFGQSTNTGELFF | TGTGCCAGCAGTTTCGGACAGTCAACGAACACCGGGGAGCTGTTTTTT
TRBJ1-5 | TRBV5-6 | few | . | CASSLSGSYNQPQHF | TGTGCCAGCAGCTTGAGTGGCAGCTACAATCAGCCCCAGCATTTT
TRBJ2-7 | TRBV5-4 | many | . | CASSSSGQFYEQYF | TGTGCCAGCAGCTCCTCCGGACAGTTCTACGAGCAGTACTTC
TRBJ1-1 | TRBV9 | . | . | CASSVGANTGAFF | TGTGCCAGCAGCGTAGGGGCGAACACTGGAGCTTTCTTT
TRBJ2-3 | TRBV27 | . | TRBD1 | CASSSPATGGRDTQYF | TGTGCCAGCAGTTCACCGGCGACAGGGGGCAGAGATACGCAGTATTTT
TRBJ1-4 | TRBV2 | . | TRBD1 | CASSDPGNSVRGRSANEKLFF | TGTGCCAGCAGTGACCCCGGAAATTCGGTCAGGGGGCGGTCAGCTAATGAAAAACTGTTTTTT
TRBJ2-3 | TRBV7-6 | . | . | CASSKPLGADTQYF | TGTGCCAGCAGCAAACCCCTGGGGGCAGATACGCAGTATTTT
TRBJ2-3 | TRBV12-3/TRBV12-4 | many | TRBD1 | CASTTGSLSSTDTQYF | TGTGCCAGCACGACAGGGAGTCTTTCCTCCACAGATACGCAGTATTTT
TRBJ2-3 | TRBV27 | many | TRBD2 | CASSLTSGALADTQYF | TGTGCCAGCAGTCTGACTAGCGGAGCGTTGGCAGATACGCAGTATTTT
TRBJ2-2 | TRBV20-1 | . | . | CSATTLSNTGELFF | TGCAGTGCTACGACACTTTCGAACACCGGGGAGCTGTTTTTT
TRBJ2-3 | TRBV27 | many | TRBD2 | CASSLGSGSADTQYF | TGTGCCAGCAGTTTGGGTAGCGGGAGTGCAGATACGCAGTATTTT
TRBJ2-7 | TRBV6-5 | . | . | CASSYRPEHYEQYF | TGTGCCAGCAGTTACCGGCCCGAGCACTACGAGCAGTACTTC
TRBJ1-1 | TRBV19 | . | . | CASRPVGETEAFF | TGTGCCAGTAGACCCGTCGGTGAAACTGAAGCTTTCTTT
TRBJ1-1 | TRBV20-1 | many | . | CSARGRMNTEAFF | TGCAGTGCTAGGGGCAGGATGAACACTGAAGCTTTCTTT
TRBJ2-7 | TRBV6-2/TRBV6-3 | . | TRBD2 | CASRTLAGGPYEQYF | TGTGCCAGCAGAACACTAGCGGGAGGCCCCTACGAGCAGTACTTC
TRBJ2-7 | TRBV5-1 | many | . | CASSFHPGSYEQYF | TGCGCCAGCAGCTTTCATCCAGGTTCCTACGAGCAGTACTTC